This entry is about one T cell receptor beta chain. A constant-region primer primed TCR beta cDNA synthesis from about 0.45 ug of total RNA. Libraries for TCR beta were built through three nested multiplex PCR rounds, which together made up a slightly modified ARM-PCR procedure. The first two PCR rounds used TRBV1-TRBV30 primers with a Cbeta primer, 10 cycles each. TCRdb fed the multiplex PCR reads into MiXCR, producing one record per CDR3 protein. The sample has about 120,000 distinct CDR3 sequences; around two thirds are singletons. This CDR3 comprises 13 residues. CDR1 is SQVTM and CDR2 is ANQGSEA in the germline V gene. Starting material for RNA and DNA co-extraction consisted of roughly 17-31 mg of unsorted bulk tissue. The data were taken from a study of tumor-infiltrating lymphocytes in primary liver carcinoma.

The sequenced material came from tumor-adjacent normal liver tissue. This sequence joins TRBV29-1 and TRBJ2-7; tentatively, D is TRBD2 (6 bases). The sequence was collected from a woman between 55 and 75 years old with primary liver carcinoma and hepatitis B virus infection. In nucleotides, the CDR3 is TGCAATGTTCAGGGAGGAATTACCTACGAGCAGTACTTC. Translation: CNVQGGITYEQYF.